The sample holds one count of the clone carrying this T cell receptor (beta chain). The antigen is unknown. The protocol was immunoSEQ multiplex PCR, while the TCRdb copy is restricted to in-frame clones and leaves out a portion. The sample lists 90,000 to 150,000 clones; about 95% were seen once. This CDR3 is built from 15 residues. CDR1 and CDR2 from the germline V gene are SGDLS and YYNGEE. V was pared by 0 bases and J by 2 bases, with 3 bases of the junction left unmatched. This sample stems from a study of graft-versus-host responses after intestinal transplantation. Study details: Following induction with anti-thymocyte globulin, all recipients were given tacrolimus and steroids for about three years.

Study conclusions and caveats: Some GvH clones were seen earlier in gut or blood, suggesting intestinal origin. Early post-transplant falls in HvG clones accompanied the peak levels of circulating GvH clones.

The J gene is TRBJ2-3, the V gene TRBV9; TRBD2 matches 7 bases. Sequenced here: unstimulated CD8+ T cells sorted from spleen or lymph node cells, sampled before intestinal transplant. The TCR comes from a human donor who received an intestinal transplant. CDR3 sequence: CASSVAGLPTDTQYF. As DNA, the CDR3 is TGTGCCAGCAGCGTAGCGGGACTACCCACAGATACGCAGTATTTT. Based on the CDR3 plus reference TRBV9 and TRBJ2-3, the full variable domain is DSGVTQTPKHLITATGQRVTLRCSPRSGDLSVYWYQQSLDQGLQFLIQYYNGEERAKGNILERFSAQQFPDLHSELNLSSLELGDSALYFCASSVAGLPTDTQYFGPGTRLTVL.